This T cell receptor beta chain was sequenced in a study of Graves' ophthalmopathy and Graves' hyperthyroidism. Ophthalmopathy-affected donors exhibited moderate-to-severe activity, CAS ≥3, NOSPECS ≥4, and duration under 3 months. TCR beta CDR3 regions were amplified from RNA transcripts. HTBI primers served in a first-round RT-PCR, which a second-round multiplex PCR followed. TCRdb reprocessed the multiplex PCR reads via MiXCR and lists one record per CDR3 protein. The profile shows over 200,000 distinct CDR3 sequences, under 30% of them singletons. General observations from the study: A model of 13 signatures distinguished ophthalmopathy from stable hyperthyroidism at roughly 86% sensitivity and 81.08% specificity. Most expanded clonotypes from thyroid (those above 0.001 frequency) were also found in blood.

Trimming left V 4 bases short and J 0 bases short, with 12 bases between. The CDR3 loop spans 15 amino acids. Per the germline V gene, CDR1 is LNHDA and CDR2 is SQIVND (reference sequence). There are many counts of this clonotype. Its antigen is undetermined. The sequence came from a man in his fifties or sixties with Graves' ophthalmopathy. The gene calls are TRBV19 and TRBJ1-1; maybe TRBD1 (6 bases). Sequencing used peripheral blood. CDR3 region: CASSSFTGMNTEAFF. In nucleotides, the CDR3 is TGTGCCAGTAGTAGCTTCACAGGGATGAACACTGAAGCTTTCTTT. The variable domain in full, completed from reference TRBV19 and TRBJ1-1, reads DGGITQSPKYLFRKEGQNVTLSCEQNLNHDAMYWYRQDPGQGLRLIYYSQIVNDFQKGDIAEGYSVSREKKESFPLTVTSAQKNPTAFYLCASSSFTGMNTEAFFGQGTRLTVV.